The present T cell receptor beta chain was sequenced within a study of metastatic and nonmetastatic thyroid tumors. Before thyroid surgery, none of the patients had received any treatment. The CDR3 covers 17 residues. From germline, CDR1 is DFQATT and CDR2 SNEGSKA (reference sequence). V lost 8 bases, J lost 0 bases, and 11 bases stayed unmatched. Via MiXCR, TCRdb re-called the PCR reads. The sample has roughly 30,000 clones, under 14% seen once; the top ten hold roughly 16%. The receptor was derived from a female donor with papillary thyroid cancer or a benign thyroid nodule (not recorded which). Some clones in this sample may be carry-over from other donors' samples. This chain uses TRBV20-1 with TRBJ1-6, with 9 bases fitting TRBD1. Source material: blood. As DNA, the CDR3 is TGCAGTCCAACAGGGGGCCTTATTCTCTCCTATAATTCACCCCTCCACTTT. This gives the protein CSPTGGLILSYNSPLHF.